This TCR delta chain was sequenced for a study of γδ T cells in repeated Plasmodium falciparum infection. In the study overall: Donors were malaria-exposed Malian children or age- and gender-matched Australian children. Sampling occurred at baseline, pre-infection for selected infections, and 21 days post-infection.

This clone was seen only a few times. With only one base between it and a far larger clone, this is likely a read error. This CDR3 is also generated by other DNA sequences in the sample. TCRdb re-called the multiplex PCR reads through CATT. Here the sample spans 50,000 to 65,000 delta-chain clones, over 1.5% being singletons. The TCR sequence derives from a pool of human donors (malaria-infected and uninfected, not separated). The sample taken for sequencing was gamma-delta T cells from blood.

CDR3 region: CALGCQGVATPLSTDKLIF. CDR3 DNA sequence: TGTGCTCTTGGGTGCCAGGGAGTGGCTACCCCCCTGTCTACCGATAAACTCATCTTT. The chain couples TRDV1 to TRDJ1, with D hard to call. The J gene was missing in TCRdb and was found by matching the end of the DNA to germline. CDR1 is TSWWSYY and CDR2 is QGS in the germline V gene. Trimming pared 5 bases from V and 2 bases from J, leaving 27 bases between. This CDR3 has 19 amino acids.